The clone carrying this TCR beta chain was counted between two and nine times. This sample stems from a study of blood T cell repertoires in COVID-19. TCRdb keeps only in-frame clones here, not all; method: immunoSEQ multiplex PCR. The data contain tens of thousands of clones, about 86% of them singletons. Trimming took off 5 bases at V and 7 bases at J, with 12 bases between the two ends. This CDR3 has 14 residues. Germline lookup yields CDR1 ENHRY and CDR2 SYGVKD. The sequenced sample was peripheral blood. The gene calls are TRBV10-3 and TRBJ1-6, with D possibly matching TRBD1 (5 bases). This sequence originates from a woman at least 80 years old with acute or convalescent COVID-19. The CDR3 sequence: CAISRGVGNSPLHF. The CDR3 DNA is TGTGCCATCAGTCGGGGGGTCGGGAATTCACCCCTCCACTTT.